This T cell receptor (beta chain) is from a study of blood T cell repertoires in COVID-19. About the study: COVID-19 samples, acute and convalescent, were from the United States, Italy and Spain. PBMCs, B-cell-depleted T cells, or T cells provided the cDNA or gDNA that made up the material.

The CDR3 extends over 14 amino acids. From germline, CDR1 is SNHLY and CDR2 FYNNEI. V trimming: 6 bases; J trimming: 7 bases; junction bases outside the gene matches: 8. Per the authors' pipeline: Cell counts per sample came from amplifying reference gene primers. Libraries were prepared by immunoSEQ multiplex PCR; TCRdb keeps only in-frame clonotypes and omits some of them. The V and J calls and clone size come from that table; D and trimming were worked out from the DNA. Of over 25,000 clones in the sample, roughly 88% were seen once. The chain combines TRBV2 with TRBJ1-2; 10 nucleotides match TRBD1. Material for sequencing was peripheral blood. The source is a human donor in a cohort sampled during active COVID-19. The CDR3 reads CASSGTGVISGYTF. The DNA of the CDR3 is TGTGCCAGCAGCGGGACAGGGGTTATCTCTGGCTACACCTTC.